This T cell receptor (beta chain) was sequenced for a study of vaccination and CD4 T cells after COVID-19. Researchers used the Oncomine TCR Beta short-read assay to sequence DNA from cultured CD4+ T cells. TCRdb recomputed calls from the PCR reads with MiXCR, one row per CDR3 protein. Counted here are approximately 21,000 distinct CDR3 sequences, around 53% occurring once; the ten biggest clones make up around 16%. Treatment described: roughly 11-day PBMC culture with coronavirus spike peptide pools or control peptides (ViraFEST assay). Study-level points and caveats: In convalescent patients, a median approximately 86% of reactive clones appeared only post-vaccination.

CDR3 size: 11 residues. Germline CDR1 SQVTM, CDR2 ANQGSEA. This clonotype has more than one count but fewer than ten. The antigen is undetermined. The clonotype was recovered from a human donor who had recovered from COVID-19. Sequencing used CD4+ T cells from blood, cultured in vitro. The chain is built from TRBV29-1 and TRBJ1-1, with D unclear. The CDR3 here is CSIRLNTEAFF. For the CDR3, the DNA is TGCAGTATAAGGTTGAACACTGAAGCTTTCTTT.